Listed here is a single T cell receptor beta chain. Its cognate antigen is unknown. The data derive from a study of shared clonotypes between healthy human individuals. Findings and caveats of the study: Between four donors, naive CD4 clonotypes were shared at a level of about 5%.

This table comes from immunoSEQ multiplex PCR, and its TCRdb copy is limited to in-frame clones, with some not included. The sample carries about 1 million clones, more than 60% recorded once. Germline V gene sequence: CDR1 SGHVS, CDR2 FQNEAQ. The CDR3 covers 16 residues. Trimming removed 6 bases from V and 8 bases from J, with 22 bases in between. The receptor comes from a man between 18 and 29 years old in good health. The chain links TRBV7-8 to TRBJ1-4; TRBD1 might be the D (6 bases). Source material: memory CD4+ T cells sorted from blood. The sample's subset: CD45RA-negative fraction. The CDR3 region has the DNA TGTGCCAGCAGGCTAGGGGGAGGGGAGCGAGGCGAAAAACTGTTTTTT. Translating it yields CASRLGGGERGEKLFF.